Each of the 16 T cell receptor beta chains below was sequenced from the same sample in a study of vaccination and CD4 T cells after COVID-19. These receptors have no known antigen. The treatment is: approximately nine-day PBMC culture with coronavirus spike peptide pools or control peptides (ViraFEST assay). Sequenced with the Oncomine TCR Beta short-read assay was DNA taken from cultured CD4+ T cells. TCRdb reanalysed the PCR reads using MiXCR and keeps one entry per CDR3 protein. This table has some 16,000 distinct CDR3 sequences, roughly 60% appearing once. The sequenced material came from CD4+ T cells from blood, cultured in vitro. Receptors originate from a human donor who had recovered from COVID-19.

V and J are TRBV4-1 and TRBJ1-5, with TRBD1 as a possible D gene (6 bases). The CDR3 runs to 17 residues. V gave up 4 bases and J gave up 4 bases, with 20 bases separating them. Germline lookup yields CDR1 MGHRA and CDR2 YSYEKL. The CDR3 DNA reads TGCGCCAGCAGCCTGCGAACAGGGAACCTTAGGAATCAGCCCCAGCATTTT. This gives the protein CASSLRTGNLRNQPQHF.

The genes are TRBV20-1 and TRBJ1-3; maybe TRBD1 (5 bases). The CDR3 extends over 14 amino acids. Trimming cost V 5 bases and J 6 bases, with 17 bases left between them. CDR1 is DFQATT and CDR2 is SNEGSKA in the germline V gene (reference sequence). The chain's CDR3 is CSAPPTGLENTIYF. Written as DNA, the CDR3 is TGCAGTGCTCCCCCGACGGGGCTGGAAAACACCATATATTTT.

This chain links TRBV7-9 with TRBJ2-5; D is possibly TRBD1 (6 bases). Trimming took off 1 base at V and 1 base at J, with 7 bases between the two ends. This CDR3 region has 14 residues. The germline V gene encodes CDR1 SEHNR and CDR2 FQNEAQ (reference sequence). For the CDR3, the DNA is TGTGCCAGCAGCTTAGGGACAGCCCAAGAGACCCAGTACTTC. This gives the protein CASSLGTAQETQYF.

The chain is built from TRBV20-1 and TRBJ2-3; the match to TRBD2 covers 10 bases. CDR1 and CDR2 from the germline V gene are DFQATT and SNEGSKA (reference sequence). With V trimmed by 3 bases and J by 1 base, 16 bases remained unmatched. The CDR3 is 19 residues long. The CDR3 sequence is CSASPTLATSGGGTDTQYF. CDR3 sequence (DNA): TGCAGTGCTAGCCCGACCTTAGCTACCAGCGGGGGGGGCACAGATACGCAGTATTTT.

This rearrangement joins TRBV7-9 to TRBJ2-5; D may be TRBD1 or TRBD2 (6 bases each). From germline, CDR1 is SEHNR and CDR2 FQNEAQ (reference sequence). Trimming removed 6 bases at V and 2 bases at J, with 19 bases between. The CDR3 is 16 amino acids. This chain's CDR3 is CASRPWNGGAQETQYF. CDR3 bases: TGTGCCAGCAGGCCTTGGAACGGGGGCGCTCAAGAGACCCAGTACTTC.

The genes are TRBV9 and TRBJ2-5; 8 nucleotides align to TRBD2. V trimming: 0 bases; J trimming: 4 bases; junction bases outside the gene matches: 8. Germline lookup yields CDR1 SGDLS and CDR2 YYNGEE. The CDR3 spans 16 residues. CDR3 sequence: CASSVADGGAAETQYF. Written as DNA, the CDR3 is TGTGCCAGCAGCGTAGCTGACGGGGGGGCCGCAGAGACCCAGTACTTC.

This clonotype came up once. The chain uses TRBV20-1 and TRBJ2-7; 7 bases line up with TRBD2. Germline V gene sequence: CDR1 DFQATT, CDR2 SNEGSKA (reference sequence). Unmatched junction bases numbered 8, after V lost 2 bases and J lost 7 bases. The CDR3 is made up of 13 amino acids. In DNA form, the CDR3 reads TGCAGTGCTAGACCCTGGGGGGGAGAAGAGCAGTACTTC. Protein sequence: CSARPWGGEEQYF.

This clonotype was detected only a few times. This chain uses TRBV2 with TRBJ1-2; D remains unclear. The germline V gene has CDR1 SNHLY and CDR2 FYNNEI. The CDR3 is 13 residues long. The germline V and J ends were trimmed by 3 bases and 4 bases, with 9 bases remaining between them. CDR3 residues: CASSDSAGYGYTF. In nucleotides, the CDR3 is TGTGCCAGCAGTGACAGCGCCGGCTATGGCTACACCTTC.

The chain employs TRBV10-3 and TRBJ2-5; TRBD2 aligns across 10 bases. V shed 6 bases and J 4 bases; nucleotides not matched to a gene: 17. The CDR3 sequence is 18 residues long. In germline, CDR1 is ENHRY, CDR2 SYGVKD. CDR3 DNA sequence: TGTGCCATCAGACCCTGGAATAGCGGGGGGCCAGGGGGAGAGACCCAGTACTTC. As protein: CAIRPWNSGGPGGETQYF.

The chain uses TRBV2 and TRBJ1-2; 7 nucleotides line up with TRBD1. The CDR3 sequence is 13 residues long. J was trimmed by 2 bases and V by 7 bases; bases with no gene match: 4. Germline CDR1 and CDR2: SNHLY and FYNNEI. CDR3: CASTRDRNYGYTF. The CDR3 nucleotides read TGTGCCAGCACCCGGGACAGAAACTATGGCTACACCTTC.

The genes are TRBV5-1 and TRBJ1-3; D remains unclear. CDR3 length equals 16 residues. V lost 1 base, J lost 5 bases, and 16 bases lay in between. The germline CDR1 and CDR2 sequences are SGHRS and YFSETQ. The CDR3 DNA sequence: TGCGCCAGCAGCTTGCATGTCGGACCGAGACGAAACACCATATATTTT. This encodes CASSLHVGPRRNTIYF.

The rearrangement uses TRBV20-1 and TRBJ2-3, with D possibly TRBD2 on 5 matching bases. There are 12 residues in the CDR3. Trimming took off 3 bases at V and 2 bases at J, with 6 bases between the two ends. Germline values: CDR1 DFQATT, CDR2 SNEGSKA (reference sequence). CDR3: CSASGDTDTQYF. The CDR3 coding sequence is TGCAGTGCTAGCGGGGACACAGATACGCAGTATTTT.

The rearrangement joins TRBV21-1 to TRBJ1-3; the table names TRBD1, a call not compared with the DNA. TRBV21-1 is termed a pseudogene. The CDR3 spans 13 residues. The CDR3 sequence: CASSRQEGNTIYF. The DNA for the CDR3 is TGTGCCAGCAGCCGACAGGAAGGAAACACCATATATTTT.

This clonotype was counted between two and nine times. The chain links TRBV27 to TRBJ1-1; weak D call: TRBD1 (6 bases). From germline, CDR1 is MNHEY and CDR2 SMNVEV (reference sequence). The CDR3 has 14 amino acids. V lost 3 bases, J lost 3 bases, and 11 bases lay in between. This chain's CDR3 is CASSLAGEYTEAFF. DNA of the CDR3: TGTGCCAGCAGTTTGGCAGGGGAATACACTGAAGCTTTCTTT.

The chain carries TRBV6-5 and TRBJ2-5; no clear D gene. Germline V lookup: CDR1 MNHEY, CDR2 SVGAGI. This CDR3 region has 14 residues. Trimming left V 1 base short and J 4 bases short, with 10 bases between. The CDR3: CASSYFGRGETQYF. The CDR3 bases are TGTGCCAGCAGTTACTTCGGACGTGGAGAGACCCAGTACTTC.

This chain connects TRBV6-1 to TRBJ1-2; no clear D. Germline V gene sequence: CDR1 MNHNS, CDR2 SASEGT. This CDR3 spans 12 amino acids. V was trimmed by 6 bases and J by 0 bases, leaving 5 bases between them. In DNA form, the CDR3 reads TGTGCCAGCAGGCCAGCTAACTATGGCTACACCTTC. This sequence encodes CASRPANYGYTF.